What follows are 5 T cell receptor beta chains derived from one specimen sequenced in a study of T-cell memory formation after mild COVID-19 (dated by TCRdb to the early 2020s). Libraries were prepared through 5' RACE. Instrument used: Illumina NovaSeq 6000. Using fastp trimming at Q25 and MiXCR clonotype assembly, TCRdb reanalyzed the public sequencing data and kept in-frame beta chains. Each CDR3 protein gets just one entry, which takes the most common genes and DNA from the rows behind it. Here the sample has fewer than 650,000 distinct CDR3 sequences; roughly 22% occur a single time. Roughly 8.1% of the sample is held by the ten biggest clonotypes. Material: PBMCs or a T cell subset sorted from them (not recorded which). The receptors stem from an adult woman who had mild COVID-19 (a few samples of this study predate the infection). The sample titles of this study are shuffled in the database, so cell type and time point are left out; the donor was told from shared clones.

This clonotype has more than one count but fewer than ten. The V and J genes are TRBV29-1 and TRBJ2-3, with 9 bases lining up with TRBD1. The germline V gene has CDR1 SQVTM and CDR2 ANQGSEA. The CDR3 length is 17 residues. V shed 0 bases and J 3 bases; nucleotides not matched to a gene: 10. CDR3: CSVEEPYGQGRTDTQYF. In DNA, the CDR3 is TGCAGCGTTGAAGAACCCTACGGACAGGGGAGGACAGATACGCAGTATTTT.

This clonotype was found a few times. V usage is TRBV3-1 and J usage is TRBJ2-7; weak D call: TRBD1 (6 bases). Between the trimmed V and J ends, which lost 2 bases and 6 bases, there was a span of 11 bases. Looked up from germline, CDR1 is LGHDT and CDR2 is YNNKEL (reference sequence). This CDR3 comprises 13 residues. This CDR3 is CASSQLQGFEQYF. CDR3 coding DNA: TGTGCCAGCAGCCAATTACAGGGATTCGAGCAGTACTTC.

Only a few counts were recorded for this clonotype. The gene calls are TRBV7-2 and TRBJ2-1, with a possible D match to TRBD1 (7 bases). CDR1 SGHTA and CDR2 FQGNSA come from the germline V gene. CDR3 length: 15 amino acids. Trimming left V 2 bases short and J 5 bases short, with 13 bases between. This chain's CDR3 is CASSLQGGSDNEQFF. DNA of the CDR3: TGTGCCAGCAGCTTACAGGGGGGATCTGACAATGAGCAGTTCTTC.

In this sample, this clonotype turned up a few times. The J gene is TRBJ1-3, the V gene TRBV25-1; D unresolved. Germline V gives CDR1 MGHDK, CDR2 SYGVNS. This CDR3 has 11 residues. Trimming removed 7 bases from V and 8 bases from J, with 9 bases in between. CDR3 nucleotides: TGTGCCAGCATCTTCGGGGACACCATATATTTT. Its protein product is CASIFGDTIYF.

The chain uses TRBV2 and TRBJ2-7, with 7 bases that match TRBD2. J gave up 2 bases and V 1 base, and 8 bases lay outside the gene matches. The CDR3 is 16 amino acids. Germline V gene sequence: CDR1 SNHLY, CDR2 FYNNEI. CDR3 DNA sequence: TGTGCCAGCAGTGAAGTAGGGGACTATGGGGCCTACGAGCAGTACTTC. Its translation is CASSEVGDYGAYEQYF.